Listed below are T cell receptor beta chains from one sample, sequenced in a study of blood T cell repertoires in COVID-19. Using immunoSEQ multiplex PCR, the repertoire was profiled, and TCRdb retains in-frame clones only, with some absent. The profile shows roughly 76,000 clones, about 84% of them singletons. Sequenced sample: peripheral blood. The origin of the receptors is a human donor in a cohort sampled during active COVID-19. Both conserved end residues are trimmed from each CDR3. The order of the fields is D gene, J gene, V gene, CDR3 protein. D genes are given only for firm matches.

>-|TRBJ2-6|TRBV27
ASRRRDSGANVLT
>-|TRBJ2-7|TRBV9
ASSVGLPARGEQY
>-|TRBJ2-7|TRBV5-6
ASSLWWRAGDEQY
>-|TRBJ2-7|TRBV25-1
ASRTQGKGYEQY
>TRBD2|TRBJ2-3|TRBV11-3
ASSPSGSGNTQY
>-|TRBJ1-1|TRBV7-2
ASSRSRLNTEAF
>TRBD1|TRBJ2-7|TRBV18
ASSPPPGQGGRQY
>TRBD1|TRBJ1-2|TRBV5-1
ASSFGPGGIYGYT
>-|TRBJ1-5|TRBV2
ASSSVNSYNQPQH
>-|TRBJ2-3|TRBV7-2
ASSLPSSGGRPLTDTQY
>TRBD1|TRBJ2-5|TRBV18
ASSLTIRTGEETQY
>-|TRBJ1-1|TRBV25-1
ASSDRGGHTEAF
>-|TRBJ1-5|TRBV29-1
SVSLDSNQPQH
>-|TRBJ1-1|TRBV7-9
ATDAGRANTEAF
>TRBD1|TRBJ1-5|TRBV25-1
ASNSLGQVNQPQH
>-|TRBJ2-3|TRBV7-8
ASSFPISGSTDTQY
>TRBD2|TRBJ2-3|TRBV28
ASSLGTSGRGTDTQY
>-|TRBJ1-5|TRBV21-1
ASSSPGCWQPQH
>-|TRBJ2-2|TRBV19
ASSSRQIANTGELF
>-|TRBJ1-6|TRBV7-2
ASSLLAADNSPLH
>-|TRBJ2-3|TRBV6-6
ASSYSSGTDTQY
>TRBD1|TRBJ2-7|TRBV5-1
ASSSGQGPHEQY
>TRBD1|TRBJ1-1|TRBV7-7
ASSADAGGRAF
>TRBD1|TRBJ1-3|TRBV4-3
ASSPAGTDGNTIY
>-|TRBJ2-2|TRBV5-4
ASSLINRVTGELF
>-|TRBJ2-7|TRBV3-1/TRBV3-2
ASSLRELDEQY
>TRBD1|TRBJ2-1|TRBV6-1
ASSENSWDRGFNEQF
>-|TRBJ1-3|TRBV7-2
ASSHRGGFSTIY
>-|TRBJ2-7|TRBV2
ASSRAYEQY
>TRBD2|TRBJ2-3|TRBV27
ASSFRHGRLAESTDTQY
>TRBD2|TRBJ2-7|TRBV14
ASSHPPGSSGTEQY
>-|TRBJ1-2|TRBV5-1
ASSFDGNYGYT
>-|TRBJ1-2|TRBV10-3
AISQDSINYGYT
>TRBD1|TRBJ2-7|TRBV30
AWSVRDRGIYEQY
>-|TRBJ1-2|TRBV28
ASSFGAGNHYGYT
>TRBD1|TRBJ2-7|TRBV28
ASSLGLGTGGYEQY
>-|TRBJ1-3|TRBV5-1
ASRPTGASGNTIY
>TRBD1|TRBJ1-1|TRBV5-6
ASTYRGLTNTEAF
>TRBD1|TRBJ1-3|TRBV2
ASSNSGTGWSGNTIY
>-|TRBJ2-7|TRBV27
ASSLFRPTGVDEQY
>-|TRBJ2-5|TRBV5-6
ASSSITTGYQETQY
>-|TRBJ2-7|TRBV9
ASSVATGPSYEQY
>-|TRBJ1-5|TRBV5-8
ASSRGIQPQH
>TRBD1|TRBJ2-5|TRBV11-1
ASSTGDRAGETQY
>TRBD2|TRBJ2-7|TRBV7-2
ASSLESGTGEQY
>TRBD2|TRBJ2-7|TRBV2
ASGLTSGSVEQY
>-|TRBJ2-1|TRBV11-3
ASSLGGQGRNEQF
>-|TRBJ1-4|TRBV30
AWRAMSGIGKLF
>TRBD1|TRBJ1-5|TRBV2
ASNTGTEKQPQH
>TRBD1|TRBJ2-1|TRBV5-1
ASSLVPRTGGYNEQF
>-|TRBJ1-3|TRBV6-1
ASSAPLGRAYSGNTIY
>-|TRBJ2-5|TRBV10-2
ASSEVGGTQY
>-|TRBJ1-2|TRBV19
ASSSQGSANYGYT
>-|TRBJ2-7|TRBV18
ASSPEIVDNEQY
>TRBD2|TRBJ2-1|TRBV7-9
ASSQSLAGGGNEQF
>TRBD1|TRBJ2-1|TRBV11-2
ASSLHAPRGGTGGNEQF
>TRBD1|TRBJ1-1|TRBV5-1
ASSDRVANTEAF